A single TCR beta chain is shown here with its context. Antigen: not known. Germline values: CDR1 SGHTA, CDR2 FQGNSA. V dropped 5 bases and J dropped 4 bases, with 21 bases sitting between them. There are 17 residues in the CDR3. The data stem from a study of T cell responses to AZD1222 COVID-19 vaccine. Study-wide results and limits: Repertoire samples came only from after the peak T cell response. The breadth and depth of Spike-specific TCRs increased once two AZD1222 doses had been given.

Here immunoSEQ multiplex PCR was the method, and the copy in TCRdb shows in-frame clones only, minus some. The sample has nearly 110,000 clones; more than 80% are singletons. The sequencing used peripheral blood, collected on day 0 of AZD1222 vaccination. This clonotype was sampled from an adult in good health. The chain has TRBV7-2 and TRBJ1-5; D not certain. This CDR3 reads CASSQRASSVVNQPQHF. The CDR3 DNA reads TGTGCCAGCAGCCAGAGGGCTTCGTCGGTAGTAAATCAGCCCCAGCATTTT.